Below, 31 T cell receptor beta chains from the same sample are listed, as sequenced in a study of control samples from healthy donors and cancer patients. Profiled with immunoSEQ multiplex PCR; TCRdb holds only in-frame clones, not every one. The data show roughly 160,000 clones, under 96% seen once. Sequenced material: blood. All receptors come from a woman in her twenties or thirties in good health.

This chain joins TRBV6-5 and TRBJ2-5; possibly TRBD1 for D (6 bases). The CDR3 length is 14 residues. Between the trimmed V and J ends, which lost 7 bases and 7 bases, there was a span of 19 bases. The V gene's germline CDR1 is MNHEY and CDR2 SVGAGI. The CDR3 sequence: CASTSQTGHWTQYF. In DNA form, the CDR3 reads TGTGCCAGCACCAGTCAGACGGGACACTGGACCCAGTACTTC.

The CDR3: CASSGRLAGNPDTQYF. As DNA, the CDR3 is TGTGCCAGCAGTGGACGACTAGCGGGGAACCCAGATACGCAGTATTTT. This chain links TRBV2 with TRBJ2-3; 11 bases align to TRBD2. V lost 4 bases, J lost 4 bases, and 7 bases stayed unmatched. Per germline, CDR1 SNHLY and CDR2 FYNNEI. The CDR3 consists of 16 residues.

This chain uses TRBV29-1 with TRBJ1-1; unclear D gene. Germline assignment: CDR1 SQVTM and CDR2 ANQGSEA. V dropped 4 bases and J dropped 1 base, with 13 bases sitting between them. The CDR3 is made up of 14 amino acids. CDR3 in amino acids: CSVVFLYRNTEAFF. The CDR3 DNA sequence: TGCAGCGTTGTTTTTTTGTACAGGAACACTGAAGCTTTCTTT.

The chain recombines TRBV27 with TRBJ2-6; maybe TRBD2 (5 bases). Germline V gene sequence: CDR1 MNHEY, CDR2 SMNVEV (reference sequence). The CDR3 sequence is 15 residues long. The germline V and J ends were trimmed by 2 bases and 3 bases, with 8 bases remaining between them. CDR3 sequence (DNA): TGTGCCAGCAGTTTAGGCGGGTTTGGGGCCAACGTCCTGACTTTC. Translated: CASSLGGFGANVLTF.

The CDR3 here is CASSFSLDGYTF. CDR3 bases: TGTGCCAGCAGTTTCTCCCTGGATGGCTACACCTTC. This rearrangement joins TRBV28 to TRBJ1-2; no clear D. Looked up from germline, CDR1 is MDHEN and CDR2 is SYDVKM. The CDR3 is 12 residues long. Trimming shortened V by 3 bases and J by 6 bases, and 8 bases separated the two germline ends.

The V gene is TRBV18, the J gene TRBJ1-2; TRBD1 agrees at 9 bases. Trimming cost V 3 bases and J 7 bases; bases outside gene matches: 12. The CDR3 contains 16 residues. Per the germline V gene, CDR1 is KGHSH and CDR2 is LQKENI. The CDR3 DNA sequence: TGTGCCAGCTCACCGCTACAATTGACAGGGGGATCTGGCTACACCTTC. It codes for CASSPLQLTGGSGYTF.

The DNA of the CDR3 is TGTGCCAGCAGTACAGGAATACGTTCACCCCTCCACTTT. Amino acid sequence: CASSTGIRSPLHF. The chain employs TRBV27 and TRBJ1-6; TRBD1 might be the D (5 bases). This CDR3 region has 13 residues. With 5 bases removed from V and 9 bases from J, the gap between germline ends came to 11 bases. Germline V lookup: CDR1 MNHEY, CDR2 SMNVEV (reference sequence).

The chain is built from TRBV21-1 and TRBJ1-5; TRBD1, the D gene given by the table, was not confirmed from the DNA. TRBV21-1 corresponds to a pseudogene. The CDR3 length is 17 residues. The CDR3 spells CASSLKTGTAWDQPQHF. CDR3 coding DNA: TGTGCCAGCAGCCTAAAGACAGGGACAGCGTGGGATCAGCCCCAGCATTTT.

V gene TRBV2 combines with J gene TRBJ1-1; D gene uncertain. Trimming pared 7 bases from V and 5 bases from J, leaving 11 bases between. The CDR3 totals 12 residues. Germline CDR1 reads SNHLY; CDR2 reads FYNNEI. The CDR3 here is CASNEGWTEAFF. CDR3 DNA: TGTGCCAGCAATGAGGGTTGGACTGAAGCTTTCTTT.

V usage is TRBV30 and J usage is TRBJ2-7; maybe TRBD2 (6 bases). V was cut by 0 bases and J by 1 base, with 13 bases left in between. Looked up from germline, CDR1 is GTSNPN and CDR2 is SVGIG (reference sequence). The CDR3 contains 15 residues. The CDR3 region is CAWSVRLASSYEQYF. CDR3 in DNA: TGTGCCTGGAGTGTACGCCTAGCGAGTTCCTACGAGCAGTACTTC.

CDR3 DNA sequence: TGTGCCAGCAGTGAAAACACTAGCGGGAGTACAGGCTTCCCTTCCCCCGAGCAGTACTTC. Protein product: CASSENTSGSTGFPSPEQYF. The genes are TRBV2 and TRBJ2-7; 11 bases agree with TRBD2. V gave up 2 bases and J gave up 6 bases; unmatched junction bases: 21. CDR1 is SNHLY and CDR2 is FYNNEI in the germline V gene. The CDR3 length is 20 residues.

The chain links TRBV29-1 to TRBJ2-7; the match to TRBD2 covers 12 bases. The CDR3 loop spans 16 amino acids. The germline gives CDR1 SQVTM, CDR2 ANQGSEA. Trimming at V came to 4 bases and at J to 0 bases, leaving 7 bases not matched to a gene. The CDR3 loop is CSVVASGRADSYEQYF. Here the CDR3 DNA reads TGCAGCGTTGTAGCTAGCGGGAGGGCTGACTCCTACGAGCAGTACTTC.

The J gene is TRBJ2-1, the V gene TRBV7-2; D perhaps matches TRBD2 (6 bases). Per germline, CDR1 SGHTA and CDR2 FQGNSA. The CDR3 is made up of 15 amino acids. V was cut by 3 bases and J by 12 bases, with 21 bases left in between. This CDR3 reads CASSFDRDSLLGQFF. The CDR3 coding sequence is TGTGCCAGCAGCTTCGACCGGGACTCCCTTCTGGGGCAGTTCTTC.

The chain has TRBV7-9 and TRBJ2-5; 9 bases fit TRBD2. Germline V lookup: CDR1 SEHNR, CDR2 FQNEAQ (reference sequence). With V trimmed by 5 bases and J by 5 bases, 9 bases remained unmatched. The CDR3 extends over 15 amino acids. The CDR3 protein is CASSTIAGAAETQYF. The CDR3 bases are TGTGCCAGCAGCACCATAGCGGGAGCGGCGGAGACCCAGTACTTC. Complete variable domain (other parts from reference TRBV7-9 and TRBJ2-5): DTGVSQNPRHKITKRGQNVTFRCDPISEHNRLYWYRQTLGQGPEFLTYFQNEAQLEKSRLLSDRFSAERPKGSFSTLEIQRTEQGDSAMYLCASSTIAGAAETQYFGPGTRLLVL.

The J gene is TRBJ1-6, the V gene TRBV7-2; D might be TRBD1 (5 bases). This CDR3 has 15 amino acids. V lost 5 bases and J lost 5, with 13 bases in between. CDR1 and CDR2 (germline): SGHTA, FQGNSA. CDR3 DNA sequence: TGTGCCAGCAGCCCGCGGGGGGTTAATAATTCACCCCTCCACTTT. Its translation: CASSPRGVNNSPLHF.

The J gene is TRBJ2-5, the V gene TRBV4-1; D is unclear. Trimming stripped 3 bases from V and 5 bases from J, with 16 bases between. This CDR3 has 15 amino acids. Germline assignment: CDR1 MGHRA and CDR2 YSYEKL. CDR3 sequence (DNA): TGCGCCAGCAGCCATCCTTGGGCAAGTGGGGAGACCCAGTACTTC. This translates into CASSHPWASGETQYF.

In the case of this clone: The junction departs from the called germline gene at one end, perhaps through a read error. The chain has TRBV10-3 and TRBJ1-1, with 7 bases fitting TRBD1. CDR3 length equals 13 residues. Germline V gene data show CDR1 as ENHRY and CDR2 as SYGVKD. The CDR3 protein is CAFRGDWDTEAFF. The CDR3 bases are TGTGCCTTCAGGGGGGATTGGGACACTGAAGCTTTCTTT.

This clone turned up a few times. The chain is built from TRBV7-9 and TRBJ2-1; perhaps TRBD2 as D (5 bases). Germline CDR1 SEHNR, CDR2 FQNEAQ (reference sequence). Trimming took 3 bases from V and 8 from J, leaving 8 bases between them. The CDR3 is 12 amino acids. The CDR3 sequence: CASSLWEYEQFF. CDR3 bases: TGTGCCAGCAGCTTGTGGGAGTATGAGCAGTTCTTC.

V is TRBV7-9 and J is TRBJ1-2; TRBD1 might be the D (5 bases). The CDR3 runs 12 residues. The V end lost 1 base, the J end lost 8 bases, and 8 bases lay between the germline ends. Germline CDR1 SEHNR, CDR2 FQNEAQ (reference sequence). CDR3: CASSLEGDGYTF. The CDR3 DNA sequence: TGTGCCAGCAGCTTAGAAGGGGACGGCTACACCTTC.

To note about this clone: Other nucleotide sequences in the sample specify the same CDR3. V gene TRBV28 combines with J gene TRBJ1-5, with 7 bases aligning to TRBD1. Germline lookup yields CDR1 MDHEN and CDR2 SYDVKM. Losses at the gene ends were 5 bases for V and 6 bases for J; bases not matched to a gene: 10. The CDR3 sequence is 15 residues long. In nucleotides, the CDR3 is TGTGCCAGCAGTCCTAGGGTGCAGGGGGGTCAGCCCCAGCATTTT. It is translated as CASSPRVQGGQPQHF.

The chain joins TRBV5-1 to TRBJ2-2, with a weak D call TRBD2 (6 bases). The V end lost 5 bases, the J end lost 4 bases, and 6 bases lay between the germline ends. Germline loops: CDR1 SGHRS, CDR2 YFSETQ. This CDR3 comprises 12 residues. CDR3 loop: CASRGGTGELFF. The CDR3 region has the DNA TGCGCCAGCAGGGGAGGCACCGGGGAGCTGTTTTTT.

The chain couples TRBV28 to TRBJ2-4; a possible D gene is TRBD2 (6 bases). Germline CDR1 reads MDHEN; CDR2 reads SYDVKM. The CDR3 consists of 14 residues. V lost 5 bases, J lost 6 bases, and 14 bases lay in between. The CDR3 nucleotides read TGTGCCAGCAGTCCCGCGGGACCGACAAACATTCAGTACTTC. The encoded protein is CASSPAGPTNIQYF.

The chain recombines TRBV6-2 or TRBV6-3 with TRBJ1-2, with TRBD1 matching over 11 bases. Trimming cost V 5 bases and J 4 bases; bases outside gene matches: 18. Germline CDR1 is MNHEY and CDR2 is SVGEGT. The CDR3 spans 19 residues. CDR3 nucleotides: TGTGCCAGCAGTCCCCGAACGGACAGGGGGCCTCTTTTGGCCTATGGCTACACCTTC. As protein: CASSPRTDRGPLLAYGYTF.

J is TRBJ2-3 and V is TRBV6-5; 8 bases line up with TRBD2. The V gene end was trimmed by 5 bases and the J gene end by 2 bases; junction bases not matched to a gene: 3. In germline, CDR1 is MNHEY, CDR2 SVGAGI. CDR3 size: 14 residues. The CDR3 coding sequence is TGTGCCAGCAGTCGGGGGGGTCTCACAGATACGCAGTATTTT. Translated, it gives CASSRGGLTDTQYF.

The count of this clone is one. This chain connects TRBV6-2 or TRBV6-3 to TRBJ2-1; 14 nucleotides align to TRBD2. The V gene end was trimmed by 5 bases and the J gene end by 6 bases; junction bases not matched to a gene: 3. Germline values: CDR1 MNHEY, CDR2 SVGEGT. The CDR3 totals 15 residues. The chain's CDR3 is CASSGLAGGTNEQFF. In DNA form, the CDR3 reads TGTGCCAGCAGTGGACTAGCGGGAGGCACCAATGAGCAGTTCTTC.

A word on this clone: A read error may account for a junction end that differs from germline. The rearrangement links TRBV2 to TRBJ2-3; tentative D call: TRBD2 (6 bases). The CDR3 length is 14 residues. CDR1 is SNHLY and CDR2 is FYNNEI in the germline V gene. The CDR3 loop reads CASREGGSTDTQYF. The CDR3 DNA is TGTGCCAGCAGAGAAGGAGGGAGCACAGATACGCAGTATTTT. Together with reference TRBV2 and TRBJ2-3, the CDR3 gives the full variable domain: EPEVTQTPSHQVTQMGQEVILRCVPISNHLYFYWYRQILGQKVEFLVSFYNNEISEKSEIFDDQFSVERPDGSNFTLKIRSTKLEDSAMYFCASREGGSTDTQYFGPGTRLTVL.

Concerning this clone itself: One end of the junction fails to match germline, which may point to a read error. In nucleotides, the CDR3 is TGTGCCAGCAGCCAAGGTGGCGCCCCTCCGGTCCACCAATTC. Protein: CASSQGGAPPVHQF. V and J are TRBV3-1 (or the pseudogene TRBV3-2) and TRBJ2-7; unclear D gene. CDR1 and CDR2 (germline): LGHDT, YNNKEL (reference sequence). The CDR3 totals 14 residues.

This chain uses TRBV5-1 with TRBJ2-5; TRBD2 matches at 10 bases. CDR1 is SGHRS, CDR2 YFSETQ, per germline. V lost 5 bases to trimming and J lost 1 base; unmatched junction nucleotides: 5. This CDR3 region has 15 residues. CDR3 region: CASRESGGAQETQYF. CDR3 sequence (DNA): TGCGCCAGCAGAGAGAGCGGGGGGGCCCAAGAGACCCAGTACTTC.

This clone was picked up one time. The chain couples TRBV20-1 to TRBJ1-5; D unresolved. The V end lost 3 bases, the J end lost 7 bases, and 7 bases lay between the germline ends. Germline CDR1 DFQATT, CDR2 SNEGSKA (reference sequence). The CDR3 has 11 amino acids. The CDR3 sequence: CSARASQPQHF. As DNA, the CDR3 is TGCAGTGCTAGGGCCAGCCAGCCCCAGCATTTT.

This chain uses TRBV19 with TRBJ1-5, with 8 bases matching TRBD1. The CDR3 extends over 16 amino acids. V shed 6 bases and J 3 bases; nucleotides not matched to a gene: 10. CDR1 LNHDA and CDR2 SQIVND come from the germline V gene (reference sequence). The CDR3 region is CASRDSWTGINQPQHF. Written as DNA, the CDR3 is TGTGCCAGTAGGGATAGTTGGACAGGGATCAATCAGCCCCAGCATTTT.

This clone was recorded only once. This chain joins TRBV15 and TRBJ2-7, with TRBD1 identical over 11 bases. Germline V gene lookup returns CDR1 LNHNV and CDR2 YYDKDF (reference sequence). This CDR3 comprises 15 residues. Unmatched junction bases numbered 4, after V lost 3 bases and J lost 3 bases. The DNA for the CDR3 is TGTGCCACCAGCAGGGCGGGACAGGGGGTCTACGAGCAGTACTTC. It codes for CATSRAGQGVYEQYF.